This record looks at one T cell receptor beta chain sequence and its context. Its antigen is still unknown. This entry is derived from a study of neoadjuvant anti-PD-1 for oral cavity cancer. Germline V gene lookup returns CDR1 SEHNR and CDR2 FQNEAQ (reference sequence). The CDR3 covers 12 residues. The ends were cut back, 4 bases at V and 4 bases at J, with 8 bases in the middle. The sample's time point: after neoadjuvant nivolumab, at surgical resection. Some clones are missing from TCRdb's copy, which holds only in-frame ones; the method was immunoSEQ multiplex PCR. The sample records some 10,000 clones, 60% to 70% being singletons. Points from the study as a whole: TCR analyses covered only a few patients per response group.

The material sequenced was PBMCs, taken after nivolumab (anti-PD-1) treatment. The chain carries TRBV7-9 and TRBJ2-7; D not resolved. The receptor was isolated from a person aged 40 to 85 with oral cavity squamous cell carcinoma. The CDR3 DNA is TGTGCCAGCAGCTCGCTCTCTTACGAGCAGTACTTC. Translated, it gives CASSSLSYEQYF.